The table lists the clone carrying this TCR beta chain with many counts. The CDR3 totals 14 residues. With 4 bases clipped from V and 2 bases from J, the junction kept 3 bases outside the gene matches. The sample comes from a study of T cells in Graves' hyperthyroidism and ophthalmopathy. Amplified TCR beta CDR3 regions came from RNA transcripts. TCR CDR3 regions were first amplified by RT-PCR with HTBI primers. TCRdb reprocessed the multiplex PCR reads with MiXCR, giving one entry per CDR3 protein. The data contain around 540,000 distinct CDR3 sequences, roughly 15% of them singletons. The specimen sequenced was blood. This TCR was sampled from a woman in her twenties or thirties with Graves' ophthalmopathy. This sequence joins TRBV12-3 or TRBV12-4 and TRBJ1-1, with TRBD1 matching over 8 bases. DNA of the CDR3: TGTGCCAGCAGTTCGACAGGGGAAAACACTGAAGCTTTCTTT. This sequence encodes CASSSTGENTEAFF.